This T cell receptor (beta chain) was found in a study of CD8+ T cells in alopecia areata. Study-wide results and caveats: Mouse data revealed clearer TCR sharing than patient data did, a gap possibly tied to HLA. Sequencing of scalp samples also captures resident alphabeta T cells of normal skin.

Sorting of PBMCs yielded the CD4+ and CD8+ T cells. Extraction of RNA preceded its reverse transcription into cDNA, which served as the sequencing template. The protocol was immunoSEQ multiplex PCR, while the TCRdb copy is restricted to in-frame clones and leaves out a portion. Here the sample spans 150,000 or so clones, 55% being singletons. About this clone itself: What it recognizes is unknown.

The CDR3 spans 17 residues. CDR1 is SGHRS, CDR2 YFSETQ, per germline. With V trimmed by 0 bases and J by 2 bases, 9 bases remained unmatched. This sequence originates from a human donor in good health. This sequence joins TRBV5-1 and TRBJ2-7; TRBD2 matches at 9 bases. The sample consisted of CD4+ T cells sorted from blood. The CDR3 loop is CASSLARLADPAYEQYF. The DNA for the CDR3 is TGCGCCAGCAGCTTGGCCCGACTAGCGGACCCCGCCTACGAGCAGTACTTC.